Listed below are T cell receptor beta chains from one sample, sequenced in a study of regulatory T cells in long-lasting Graves disease. TCRdb redid the calling of the multiplex PCR reads with MiXCR, one entry per CDR3 protein. The sample holds some 280,000 distinct CDR3 sequences; around a fifth are singletons and the top ten take about 56%. The sample consisted of peripheral blood mononuclear cells (PBMCs), taken when the disease was refractory, from a patient treated with antithyroid drugs. The source of these receptors is a female donor with Graves disease. CDR3s include the opening cysteine and the closing phenylalanine or tryptophan. The order of the fields is CDR3 DNA, CDR3 protein, J gene, V gene, D gene, clone size. The D gene is left open where the match is weak. Expanded clones are given a class, and other clones once, few, many or no size at all.

TGTGCCAGCAGCCCCAGCGGACAGGGGAGCTATGGCTACACCTTC CASSPSGQGSYGYTF TRBJ1-2 TRBV6-1 TRBD1 few
TGTGCCACCAGCAGAGATAGGGGGGTCTATGGCTACACCTTC CATSRDRGVYGYTF TRBJ1-2 TRBV15 - -
TGTGCCAGTAGTATTACCGTTACTCCTAGCGGGAGCAAAGAGACCCAGTACTTC CASSITVTPSGSKETQYF TRBJ2-5 TRBV12-3/TRBV12-4 TRBD2 -
TGCGCCAGCAGCCCCGGTGGGGACGGCGGGGGTAGCCAGTACTTC CASSPGGDGGGSQYF TRBJ2-5 TRBV5-1 TRBD2 -
TGTGCCAGCAGTTACTTGGGTGGGGCAGGGAGGGGGACCGACGAGCAGTACTTC CASSYLGGAGRGTDEQYF TRBJ2-7 TRBV6-5 - -
TGTGCCAGCAGTGAAGGGGGGGATAATTCACCCCTCCACTTT CASSEGGDNSPLHF TRBJ1-6 TRBV6-1 - few
TGTGCCAGCAGCCCACCAAGGGCGAACACCGGGGAGCTGTTTTTT CASSPPRANTGELFF TRBJ2-2 TRBV11-2 - few
TGTGCCAGCAGCAGGGGACAAAACTATGGCTACACCTTC CASSRGQNYGYTF TRBJ1-2 TRBV3-1 - many
TGCAGTCTGGCCGGGGGAAAAACTGAAGCTTTCTTT CSLAGGKTEAFF TRBJ1-1 TRBV20-1 - -
TGCAGTGCTAGGGACGGAACTAATCAGCCCCAGCATTTT CSARDGTNQPQHF TRBJ1-5 TRBV20-1 - -
TGTGCCAGCAGCCGTGGGGGACGGTCACAAGAGACCCAGTACTTC CASSRGGRSQETQYF TRBJ2-5 TRBV6-2/TRBV6-3 - many
TGTGCCTGGAGACAGGGGTACGAGCAGTACTTC CAWRQGYEQYF TRBJ2-7 TRBV30 TRBD1 few
TGCAGCGTTGACCAAGCGGTTAGCACAGATACGCAGTATTTT CSVDQAVSTDTQYF TRBJ2-3 TRBV29-1 - -
TGCAGTGCTAGACCTACAGGGGAGCTGTTTTTT CSARPTGELFF TRBJ2-2 TRBV20-1 - -
TGTGCCAGCTCACCGGACAGACTCAGCAATCAGCCCCAGCATTTT CASSPDRLSNQPQHF TRBJ1-5 TRBV18 - -
TGCAGCGTTTATGGCTCGACGAGACAGGAGACCTCCTACGAGCAGTACTTC CSVYGSTRQETSYEQYF TRBJ2-7 TRBV29-1 - many
TGCAGCGTGGGCGGGGCAGGCGGTGAAAAACTGTTTTTT CSVGGAGGEKLFF TRBJ1-4 TRBV29-1 - many
TGCAGTGCTGGACAGAACACTGAAGCTTTCTTT CSAGQNTEAFF TRBJ1-1 TRBV20-1 - many
TGCGCCAGCAGCCCCGGGGGCAGGCAGGCTTTCTTT CASSPGGRQAFF TRBJ1-1 TRBV4-3 - -
TGCGCCAGCAGCCCCACCGGGACAGGGCCCGAATACTATGGCTACACCTTC CASSPTGTGPEYYGYTF TRBJ1-2 TRBV5-1 TRBD1 -
TGCGCCAGCAGCCCCTGGGTGATGGCGTCCTACGAGCAGTACTTC CASSPWVMASYEQYF TRBJ2-7 TRBV5-5 - few
TGTGCCACCAGTGCCGGCGAACCTGAAGCTTTCTTT CATSAGEPEAFF TRBJ1-1 TRBV24-1 - many
TGTGCCAGCAGGGAGGACAGGGGGCGCGGGGGAAACTATGGCTACACCTTC CASREDRGRGGNYGYTF TRBJ1-2 TRBV7-2 TRBD1 -
TGCAGTGCTAGAAGAGGACAGTTTTATGGTGAAGCTTTCTTT CSARRGQFYGEAFF TRBJ1-1 TRBV20-1 - many
TGCAGTGCTCCCGGGAGACTAGCGGGGAGCTCCTACGAGCAGTACTTC CSAPGRLAGSSYEQYF TRBJ2-7 TRBV20-1 TRBD2 -
TGCAGTGCTAGAGATCTGTGGGACAGGGGACACACAGATACGCAGTATTTT CSARDLWDRGHTDTQYF TRBJ2-3 TRBV20-1 TRBD1 -
TGTGCCAGCAGCCCCCCGGACAGGATTAACTATGGCTACACCTTC CASSPPDRINYGYTF TRBJ1-2 TRBV7-9 TRBD1 few
TGCGCCAGCTCAGCAACCCCGTCGAGCTACGAGCAGTACTTC CASSATPSSYEQYF TRBJ2-7 TRBV5-1 - many
TGTGCCAGTGGACAGGGCTTGGCCTCAACCTACGAGCAGTACTTC CASGQGLASTYEQYF TRBJ2-7 TRBV19 TRBD1 -
TGCAGTGCTATGATCGGTGGGGCAGTGCGCGAGCAGTACTTC CSAMIGGAVREQYF TRBJ2-7 TRBV20-1 - -
TGCAGTGCGCCGGGACTAGCAGACTACGAGCAGTACTTC CSAPGLADYEQYF TRBJ2-7 TRBV20-1 TRBD2 -
TGTGCCAGCAGTTCACTAGCGAGCTCCTACAATGAGCAATTCTTC CASSSLASSYNEQFF TRBJ2-1 TRBV28 TRBD2 -
TGTGCCAGCAGTAGGGGGAGCCTAGCCAAAAACATTCAGTACTTC CASSRGSLAKNIQYF TRBJ2-4 TRBV2 - many
TGTGCCAGCAGCTCGCCGGGACTAGCGGGAAAAAATGAGCAGTTCTTC CASSSPGLAGKNEQFF TRBJ2-1 TRBV7-8 TRBD2 few
TGTGCCAGCAGCCAGGGGGCTCAGCCCCAGCATTTT CASSQGAQPQHF TRBJ1-5 TRBV3-1 - many
TGTGCCAGCAGCGTAAGCGGGAGGCGGAACATTCAGTACTTC CASSVSGRRNIQYF TRBJ2-4 TRBV11-2 TRBD2 many
TGCAGTGCTAGGGACTTATTCTACGAGCAGTACTTC CSARDLFYEQYF TRBJ2-7 TRBV20-1 - many
TGTGCCAGCAGCTTGGATTTGTGGGGCACTGAAGCTTTCTTT CASSLDLWGTEAFF TRBJ1-1 TRBV5-5 - few
TGTGCCAGCAGCTCCGGGACCCTCGGGGAGCTGTTTTTT CASSSGTLGELFF TRBJ2-2 TRBV7-3 - -
TGTGCCAGCAGCCTTCGGGACACCCCTTACTCCTACGAGCAGTACTTC CASSLRDTPYSYEQYF TRBJ2-7 TRBV4-2 - -
TGTGCCAGCAGTCTCATTAGCGGATACTCCTACGAGCAGTACTTC CASSLISGYSYEQYF TRBJ2-7 TRBV12-3/TRBV12-4 - -
TGCAGTGCCGGGGCAGGGAGCGGCGACATTCAGTACTTC CSAGAGSGDIQYF TRBJ2-4 TRBV20-1 - -
TGCAGTGCTAGAGATCAGCTAGCGGGAGAAGAGACCCAGTACTTC CSARDQLAGEETQYF TRBJ2-5 TRBV20-1 TRBD2 -
TGCACCAGCAGCTTACAGGGAGGGACTGAAGCTTTCTTT CTSSLQGGTEAFF TRBJ1-1 TRBV5-1 - -
TGCGCCAGCAGCCAAGGTCCAGGACCGAACATGAACACTGAAGCTTTCTTT CASSQGPGPNMNTEAFF TRBJ1-1 TRBV4-1 - few
TGTGCCAGCAGCCTAATACCCGGGACCGGCTATGGCTACACCTTC CASSLIPGTGYGYTF TRBJ1-2 TRBV7-2 - many
TGTGCCAGCAGCTTGGGACTGAGGGACACCGGGGAGCTGTTTTTT CASSLGLRDTGELFF TRBJ2-2 TRBV7-8 - -
TGTGCCAGCAGCTTAGATGTGCAGGGCGGACTAATCGGGGAGCTGTTTTTT CASSLDVQGGLIGELFF TRBJ2-2 TRBV11-2 - many